This passage covers 14 T cell receptor beta chains from one sample sequenced in a study of cytomegalovirus exposure and HLA in healthy donors. The PCR made use of 60 Vbeta and 13 Jbeta primers. The assay was immunoSEQ multiplex PCR, and TCRdb's table has in-frame clones only and misses some. Here the sample spans approximately 140,000 clones, 73% being singletons. Sequenced: PBMCs. These receptors originate from a human donor in good health.

The rearrangement joins TRBV7-2 to TRBJ1-4; 7 positions agree with TRBD1. This CDR3 comprises 18 residues. The trim removed 1 base at V and 5 bases at J, leaving 13 bases unmatched. Germline CDR1 SGHTA, CDR2 FQGNSA. The CDR3 reads CASSLVAITGQLNEKLFF. In DNA form, the CDR3 reads TGTGCCAGCAGCTTAGTGGCCATTACGGGACAGTTGAATGAAAAACTGTTTTTT.

This clone has just a few counts. This sequence joins TRBV6-5 and TRBJ2-7, with 7 bases fitting TRBD1. V lost 5 bases and J lost 2; bases outside the gene matches: 6. The germline V gene has CDR1 MNHEY and CDR2 SVGAGI. This CDR3 is built from 14 residues. The CDR3 loop reads CASSNRDSPYEQYF. CDR3 DNA sequence: TGTGCCAGCAGTAACCGGGACAGTCCCTACGAGCAGTACTTC.

The chain has TRBV5-1 and TRBJ2-1; the D is unclear. Germline V gives CDR1 SGHRS, CDR2 YFSETQ. The CDR3 consists of 15 residues. Trimming pared 0 bases from V and 5 bases from J, leaving 12 bases between. CDR3 nucleotide sequence: TGCGCCAGCAGCTTGGTGTCAGCGCCGAACAATGAGCAGTTCTTC. Translation gives CASSLVSAPNNEQFF.

Points on this clone: This CDR3 is also generated by other DNA sequences in the sample. V is TRBV6-1 and J is TRBJ2-7; 8 nucleotides line up with TRBD1. The CDR3 totals 14 residues. The germline gives CDR1 MNHNS, CDR2 SASEGT. Unmatched junction bases numbered 2, after V lost 4 bases and J lost 0 bases. The CDR3: CASSGQGSSYEQYF. The DNA of the CDR3 is TGTGCCAGCAGTGGACAGGGGTCCTCCTACGAGCAGTACTTC.

J is TRBJ1-5 and V is TRBV28; 10 bases agree with TRBD1. CDR1 is MDHEN, CDR2 SYDVKM, per germline. The CDR3 totals 18 residues. Trimming cost V 5 bases and J 2 bases; bases outside gene matches: 12. The CDR3 loop is CASSARDRGGVGNQPQHF. The CDR3 DNA reads as TGTGCCAGCAGTGCCCGGGACAGGGGAGGTGTTGGCAATCAGCCCCAGCATTTT.

The gene calls are TRBV6-1 and TRBJ1-5, with no clear D. The length of the CDR3 is 16 residues. The germline gives CDR1 MNHNS, CDR2 SASEGT. Trimming stripped 3 bases from V and 5 bases from J, with 17 bases between. The CDR3 loop reads CASSELWARGDQPQHF. The CDR3, as DNA: TGTGCCAGCAGTGAGCTGTGGGCGCGGGGTGATCAGCCCCAGCATTTT.

The chain is built from TRBV7-9 and TRBJ2-5; D may be TRBD1 (5 bases). CDR1 is SEHNR and CDR2 is FQNEAQ in the germline V gene (reference sequence). The V gene lost 1 base and the J gene lost 4 bases, with 13 bases spanning the gap. The CDR3 is 15 residues long. Here the CDR3 reads CASSLDRFGAETQYF. In nucleotides, the CDR3 is TGTGCCAGCAGCTTAGACAGGTTTGGGGCAGAGACCCAGTACTTC.

The chain combines TRBV7-9 with TRBJ1-2; TRBD1 aligns across 7 bases. J lost 4 bases, V lost 11 bases, and 7 bases had no gene match. The CDR3 has 12 amino acids. Germline CDR1 and CDR2: SEHNR and FQNEAQ (reference sequence). CDR3 DNA: TGTGCCTGGGGGACAGCCACCTATGGCTACACCTTC. Its protein is CAWGTATYGYTF.

This clone occurred a few times. This chain connects TRBV5-6 to TRBJ2-1, with a tentative D call TRBD1 (6 bases). The CDR3 has 15 amino acids. Per germline, CDR1 SGHDT and CDR2 YYEEEE. V lost 3 bases and J 2 bases, leaving 12 bases between the germline ends. This CDR3 is CASSSRGQPYNEQFF. CDR3 coding DNA: TGTGCCAGCAGCTCTCGAGGACAGCCCTACAATGAGCAGTTCTTC.

This rearrangement joins TRBV2 to TRBJ2-1; 10 nucleotides match TRBD1. Germline-derived CDR1 and CDR2 are SNHLY and FYNNEI. The junction had 10 bases not matched to a gene; V was cut back by 2 bases and J by 3 bases. This CDR3 spans 18 amino acids. The CDR3 DNA reads TGTGCCAGCAGTGAAACACCCCCGGGACAGGGGTTCTACAATGAGCAGTTCTTC. Translating gives CASSETPPGQGFYNEQFF.

The chain uses TRBV2 and TRBJ1-1; weak D call: TRBD1 (5 bases). Germline values: CDR1 SNHLY, CDR2 FYNNEI. This CDR3 is built from 13 residues. The V end was cut by 6 bases, the J end by 0 bases, with 8 bases between. The DNA of the CDR3 is TGTGCCAGCAGGGGGGGGGTGAACACTGAAGCTTTCTTT. Translation: CASRGGVNTEAFF.

This clone was counted between two and nine times. The CDR3 region is CATSRDRGINQPQHF. The CDR3 DNA reads as TGTGCCACCAGCAGGGACAGGGGGATCAATCAGCCCCAGCATTTT. The V gene is TRBV15, the J gene TRBJ1-5, with 10 bases identical to TRBD1. Trimming cost V 3 bases and J 3 bases; bases outside gene matches: 2. CDR3 length: 15 amino acids. CDR1 is LNHNV and CDR2 is YYDKDF in the germline V gene (reference sequence).

The chain is built from TRBV7-9 and TRBJ1-1; maybe TRBD1 (5 bases). The CDR3 is made up of 13 amino acids. Germline V gives CDR1 SEHNR, CDR2 FQNEAQ (reference sequence). Deletions cut 3 bases from V and 7 bases from J, with 12 bases between. The CDR3 loop is CASSLSRVGEAFF. CDR3 DNA sequence: TGTGCCAGCAGCTTGAGCAGGGTCGGTGAAGCTTTCTTT.

This sequence joins TRBV5-8 and TRBJ1-1, with a tentative D call TRBD1 (5 bases). The CDR3 runs to 14 residues. From germline, CDR1 is SGHTS and CDR2 YDEGEE. Trimming shortened V by 2 bases and J by 3 bases, and 11 bases separated the two germline ends. The CDR3 loop is CASSFTTAYTEAFF. In nucleotides, the CDR3 is TGTGCCAGCAGCTTTACGACAGCTTACACTGAAGCTTTCTTT. The complete variable domain, with remaining parts taken from reference TRBV5-8 and TRBJ1-1, reads EAGVTQSPTHLIKTRGQQATLRCSPISGHTSVYWYQQALGLGLQFLLWYDEGEERNRGNFPPRFSGRQFPNYSSELNVNALELEDSALYLCASSFTTAYTEAFFGQGTRLTVV.